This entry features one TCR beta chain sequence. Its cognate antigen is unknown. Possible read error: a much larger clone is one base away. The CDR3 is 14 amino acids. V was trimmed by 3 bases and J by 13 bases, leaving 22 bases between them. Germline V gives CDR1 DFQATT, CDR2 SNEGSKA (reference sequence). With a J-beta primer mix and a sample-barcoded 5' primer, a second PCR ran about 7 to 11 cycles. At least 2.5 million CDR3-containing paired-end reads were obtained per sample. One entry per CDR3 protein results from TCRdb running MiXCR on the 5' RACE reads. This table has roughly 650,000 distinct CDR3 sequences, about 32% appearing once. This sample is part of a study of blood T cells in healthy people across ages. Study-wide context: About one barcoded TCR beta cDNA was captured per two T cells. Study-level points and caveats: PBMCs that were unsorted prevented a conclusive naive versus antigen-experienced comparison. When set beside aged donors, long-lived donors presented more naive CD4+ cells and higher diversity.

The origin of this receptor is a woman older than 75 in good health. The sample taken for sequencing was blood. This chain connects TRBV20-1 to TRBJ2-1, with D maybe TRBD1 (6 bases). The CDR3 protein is CSARKTGTQETQFF. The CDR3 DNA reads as TGCAGTGCTAGGAAAACAGGGACCCAAGAGACCCAGTTCTTC.